This entry lists 7 T cell receptor beta chains sequenced from one sample in a study of vaccination and CD4 T cells after COVID-19. An Oncomine TCR Beta short-read assay was used to sequence the DNA from cultured CD4+ T cells. TCRdb reprocessed the PCR reads with MiXCR, giving one entry per CDR3 protein. The profile shows 15,000 to 16,000 distinct CDR3 sequences, around 72% of them singletons. Treatment: approximately 10-day PBMC culture with coronavirus spike peptide pools or control peptides (ViraFEST assay). No cognate antigen is known for these TCRs. Sequences were obtained from CD4+ T cells from blood, cultured in vitro. Source of these receptors: a human donor who had recovered from COVID-19.

The J gene is TRBJ2-4, the V gene TRBV25-1, with a tentative D call TRBD1 (6 bases). This CDR3 has 14 amino acids. Germline CDR1 MGHDK, CDR2 SYGVNS. The germline V and J ends were trimmed by 4 bases and 8 bases, with 15 bases remaining between them. CDR3 sequence reads: CASSGAGVSHIQYF. The CDR3 nucleotides read TGTGCCAGCAGTGGGGCAGGGGTAAGTCACATTCAGTACTTC.

This clonotype was picked up a small number of times. The chain combines TRBV20-1 with TRBJ1-5; 7 nucleotides align to TRBD1. The CDR3 runs to 15 residues. Germline V gene data show CDR1 as DFQATT and CDR2 as SNEGSKA (reference sequence). The trim removed 6 bases at V and 3 bases at J, leaving 11 bases unmatched. The CDR3 nucleotides are TGCAGTGCCCGGGCAGGGGGGGCCTACAATCAGCCCCAGCATTTT. This sequence encodes CSARAGGAYNQPQHF.

In DNA form, the CDR3 reads TGCAGCGTTAGCTTCCAACTAGTGAGCACAGATACGCAGTATTTT. Its translation: CSVSFQLVSTDTQYF. The V and J genes are TRBV29-1 and TRBJ2-3; tentative D call: TRBD2 (5 bases). From germline, CDR1 is SQVTM and CDR2 ANQGSEA. CDR3 length: 15 amino acids. Deletions cut 5 bases from V and 0 bases from J, with 15 bases between.

The chain links TRBV19 to TRBJ2-5, with 7 positions matching TRBD2. CDR3 length equals 13 residues. The V gene's germline CDR1 is LNHDA and CDR2 SQIVND (reference sequence). The V segment lost 4 bases and the J segment 6 bases; nucleotides outside the gene matches: 5. The CDR3 loop reads CASSNPGGKTQYF. The CDR3 bases are TGTGCCAGTAGTAATCCGGGGGGAAAGACCCAGTACTTC.

Of note for this clonotype: At one end, the junction sequence differs from germline, possibly due to a read error. The CDR3 loop is CASSQDGRGYNEQFF. The DNA of the CDR3 is TGCGCCAGCAGCCAAGATGGGCGGGGGTACAATGAGCAGTTCTTC. The gene calls are TRBV7-3 and TRBJ2-1; the match to TRBD2 covers 7 bases. Germline V gives CDR1 SGHTA, CDR2 FQGTGA. The CDR3 extends over 15 amino acids.

The chain links TRBV11-3 to TRBJ2-3; D gene uncertain. V was pared by 0 bases and J by 9 bases, with 22 bases between. Germline V gene data show CDR1 as SGHNT and CDR2 as YENEEA. The CDR3 has 17 residues. Here the CDR3 DNA reads TGTGCCAGCAGCTTAGATCGATGGCCTCAAGTCCCGGCGACGCAGTATTTT. Amino acid sequence: CASSLDRWPQVPATQYF.

The chain is built from TRBV28 and TRBJ2-3; the D is unclear. Trimming removed 10 bases at V and 6 bases at J, with 11 bases between. CDR3 size: 11 residues. CDR1 and CDR2 (germline): MDHEN, SYDVKM. CDR3 region: CATWWADTQYF. CDR3 nucleotides: TGTGCCACCTGGTGGGCGGATACGCAGTATTTT. Using reference TRBV28 and TRBJ2-3 for the parts outside the CDR3, the full variable domain is DVKVTQSSRYLVKRTGEKVFLECVQDMDHENMFWYRQDPGLGLRLIYFSYDVKMKEKGDIPEGYSVSREKKERFSLILESASTNQTSMYLCATWWADTQYFGPGTRLTVL.